These T cell receptor beta chains were read from a single sample in a study of Ad26.COV2.S vaccination and SARS-CoV-2 variants. TCRdb keeps only in-frame clones here, not all; method: immunoSEQ multiplex PCR. The data contain roughly 500,000 clones, approximately 88% of them singletons. The specimen was peripheral blood, collected in a trial of Ad26.COV2.S vaccine versus placebo. The receptors originated from a person between 18 and 65 years old who received the Ad26.COV2.S COVID-19 vaccine or a placebo. Both conserved end residues are part of each CDR3. D genes are given only for firm matches. Clone size appears in some rows only: once, few, many, or a class for an expanded clone.

j_gene | abundance | d_gene | v_gene | CDR3nt | CDR3aa
TRBJ1-2 | NA | NA | TRBV3-1/TRBV3-2 | TGTGCCAGCAGCCCCCGACACCCACCCAACTATGGCTACACCTTC | CASSPRHPPNYGYTF
TRBJ1-2 | NA | NA | TRBV7-2 | TGTGCCAGCAGCTTAATGGATACTAACTATGGCTACACCTTC | CASSLMDTNYGYTF
TRBJ2-1 | once | NA | TRBV30 | TGTGCCTGGAGTGTACGGGGCGGGACAGTCTACAATGAGCAGTTCTTC | CAWSVRGGTVYNEQFF
TRBJ2-4 | NA | NA | TRBV19 | TGTGCCAGTAGTACACAGGGTCCAGCCAAAAACATTCAGTACTTC | CASSTQGPAKNIQYF
TRBJ1-6 | NA | NA | TRBV28 | TGTGCCAGCAGTTTAACAGGGTACCCCAATTCACCCCTCCACTTT | CASSLTGYPNSPLHF
TRBJ2-7 | NA | TRBD2 | TRBV30 | TGTGCCTGGAGGGGTAGCGGGATCAACTACGAGCAGTACTTC | CAWRGSGINYEQYF
TRBJ2-6 | NA | NA | TRBV7-9 | TGTGCCAGCAGCTCCCCAATGAGGGGAAGTAGGGCCAACGTCCTGACTTTC | CASSSPMRGSRANVLTF
TRBJ1-5 | few | NA | TRBV19 | TGTGCCAGTACTGAGGCTGGCCGCGTTCAGCCCCAGCATTTT | CASTEAGRVQPQHF
TRBJ2-1 | NA | NA | TRBV5-5 | TGTGCCAGCAGTGTCGGGATTAGTCGGGATGATGAGCAGTTCTTC | CASSVGISRDDEQFF
TRBJ1-1 | NA | TRBD1 | TRBV28 | TGTGCCAGCAGTCTCCTCGGGACAGGGGATTTCTACACTGAAGCTTTCTTT | CASSLLGTGDFYTEAFF